Following are 5 T cell receptor beta chains from one sample sequenced in a study of T-cell memory formation after mild COVID-19. MiXCR, run by TCRdb on the 5' RACE reads, gives a single entry per CDR3 protein. The data show fewer than 300,000 distinct CDR3 sequences, with approximately 19% seen just once and more than 20% held by the top ten. The sequencing sample was made of PBMCs or a T cell subset sorted from them (not recorded which). These receptors were collected from a man aged 18 to 35 who had mild COVID-19 (a few samples of this study predate the infection). Cell type and time point are not known.

The chain employs TRBV4-2 and TRBJ2-3; D remains ambiguous. CDR3 length: 14 amino acids. Germline V gene lookup returns CDR1 LGHNA and CDR2 YNFKEQ. Trimming took 0 bases from V and 2 from J, leaving 6 bases between them. CDR3: CASSQDRVTDTQYF. The CDR3 nucleotides are TGTGCCAGCAGCCAAGACCGGGTCACAGATACGCAGTATTTT.

V and J are TRBV11-3 and TRBJ2-2, with D tentatively TRBD1 or TRBD2 (5 bases each). The CDR3 has 18 residues. V was clipped by 1 base and J by 4 bases, with 19 bases between them. CDR1 is SGHNT and CDR2 is YENEEA in the germline V gene. The CDR3 here is CASSLAHGGSLITGELFF. The DNA for the CDR3 is TGTGCCAGCAGCTTAGCCCATGGGGGTAGCCTGATCACCGGGGAGCTGTTTTTT. Supplemented by reference TRBV11-3 and TRBJ2-2, the full variable domain reads EAGVVQSPRYKIIEKKQPVAFWCNPISGHNTLYWYLQNLGQGPELLIRYENEEAVDDSQLPKDRFSAERLKGVDSTLKIQPAELGDSAVYLCASSLAHGGSLITGELFFGEGSRLTVL.

The chain joins TRBV5-4 to TRBJ2-7, with TRBD1 matching over 8 bases. The J segment lost 3 bases and the V segment lost 4 bases, leaving 12 bases of the junction unmatched. The CDR3 extends over 16 amino acids. Germline values: CDR1 SGHNT, CDR2 YYREEE (reference sequence). This CDR3 is CASSNGQGKMIYEQYV. The CDR3 nucleotides read TGTGCCAGCAGCAACGGACAGGGAAAAATGATCTACGAGCAGTACGTC.

This clonotype was seen a handful of times. This sequence joins TRBV5-1 and TRBJ2-3; D is ambiguous. Germline V CDR1 and CDR2: SGHRS, YFSETQ. The CDR3 is 15 amino acids. The V gene lost 1 base and the J gene lost 1 base, with 10 bases spanning the gap. CDR3 sequence reads: CASSLSPAGTDTQYF. The DNA for the CDR3 is TGCGCCAGCAGCTTGTCTCCGGCGGGCACAGATACGCAGTATTTT.

The V and J genes are TRBV5-1 and TRBJ1-3, with no clear D. V shed 0 bases and J shed 2 bases, with 6 bases lying between them. The germline V gene encodes CDR1 SGHRS and CDR2 YFSETQ. CDR3 length: 14 amino acids. CDR3 residues: CASSLGETGNTIYF. In DNA form, the CDR3 reads TGCGCCAGCAGCTTGGGGGAGACTGGAAACACCATATATTTT. Looking up the rest from reference TRBV5-1 and TRBJ1-3 gives the full variable domain: KAGVTQTPRYLIKTRGQQVTLSCSPISGHRSVSWYQQTPGQGLQFLFEYFSETQRNKGNFPGRFSGRQFSNSRSEMNVSTLELGDSALYLCASSLGETGNTIYFGEGSWLTVV.